Listed below are T cell receptor beta chains from one sample, sequenced in a study of cytotoxic CD8 clonotypes in ibrutinib-treated CLL. Using immunoSEQ multiplex PCR, the repertoire was profiled, and TCRdb retains in-frame clones only, with some absent. The profile covers 15,000 or so clones, with 75% to 85% appearing a single time and about 15% taken by the ten largest. This sample comprised PBMCs, obtained before ibrutinib treatment. The source is a human donor with chronic lymphocytic leukemia. Each CDR3 is given with its conserved first and last residue. Fields, in order: CDR3 length, J gene, V gene, CDR3 protein.

15,TRBJ1-5,TRBV10-3,CAISPDRAMNQPQHF
15,TRBJ2-7,TRBV19,CASSIDRGDLYEQYF
16,TRBJ2-1,TRBV28,CASSPRAGRVYNEQFF
17,TRBJ2-7,TRBV7-9,CASSLYSPAGNNYEQYF
17,TRBJ2-1,TRBV19,CASSIDLSSGGGNEQFF
16,TRBJ2-1,TRBV5-1,CASNRGLAGGIGEQFF
16,TRBJ2-7,TRBV28,CASSPLDILPSYEQYF
17,TRBJ1-4,TRBV5-1,CASSSPRESATNEKLFF
12,TRBJ1-4,TRBV7-2,CASSLYEEKLFF
12,TRBJ2-7,TRBV6-6,CASSYQGLEQYF
12,TRBJ2-1,TRBV29-1,CSAERRDNEQFF
12,TRBJ2-5,TRBV29-1,CSAISGGETQYF
15,TRBJ1-4,TRBV9,CASSIRGEPGEKLFF
14,TRBJ2-5,TRBV11-3,CASSIQGGLETQYF
14,TRBJ2-7,TRBV28,CASSTTGTDYEQYF
16,TRBJ1-5,TRBV18,CASSPRDSYSNQPQHF